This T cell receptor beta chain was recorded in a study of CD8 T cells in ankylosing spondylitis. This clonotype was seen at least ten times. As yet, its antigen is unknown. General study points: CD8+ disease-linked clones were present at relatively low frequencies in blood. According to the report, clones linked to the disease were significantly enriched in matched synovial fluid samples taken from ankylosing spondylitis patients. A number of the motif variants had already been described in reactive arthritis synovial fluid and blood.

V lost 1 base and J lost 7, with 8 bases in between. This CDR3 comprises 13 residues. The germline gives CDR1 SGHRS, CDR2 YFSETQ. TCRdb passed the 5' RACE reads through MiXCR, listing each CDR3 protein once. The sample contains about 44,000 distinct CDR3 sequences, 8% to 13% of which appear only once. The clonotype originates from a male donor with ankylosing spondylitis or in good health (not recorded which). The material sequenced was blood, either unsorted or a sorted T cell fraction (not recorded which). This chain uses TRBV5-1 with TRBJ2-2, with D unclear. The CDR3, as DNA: TGCGCCAGCAGCTTGACGATCGGCGGGGAGCTGTTTTTT. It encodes CASSLTIGGELFF.